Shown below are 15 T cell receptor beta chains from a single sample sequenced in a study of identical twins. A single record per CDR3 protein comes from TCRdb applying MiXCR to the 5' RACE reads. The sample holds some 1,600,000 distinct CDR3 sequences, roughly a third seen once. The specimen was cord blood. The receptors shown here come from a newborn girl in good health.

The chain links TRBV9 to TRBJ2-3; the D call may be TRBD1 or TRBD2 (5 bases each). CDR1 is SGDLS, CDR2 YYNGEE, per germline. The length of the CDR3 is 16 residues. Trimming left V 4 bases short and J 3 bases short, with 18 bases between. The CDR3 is CASSRLGTPQTDTQYF. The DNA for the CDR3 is TGTGCCAGCAGCCGTCTCGGGACCCCCCAAACAGATACGCAGTATTTT.

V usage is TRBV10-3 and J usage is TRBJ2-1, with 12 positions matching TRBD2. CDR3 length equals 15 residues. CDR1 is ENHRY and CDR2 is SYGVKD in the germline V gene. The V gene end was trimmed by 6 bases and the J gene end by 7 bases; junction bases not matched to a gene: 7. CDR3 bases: TGTGCCATCAGCAAGACTAGCGGGGGAGTTAATGAGCAGTTCTTC. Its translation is CAISKTSGGVNEQFF.

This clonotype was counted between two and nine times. The CDR3 region has the DNA TGTGCCAGCAGCGGAACAGCTCGGGCGAGGAATGAGCAGTTCTTC. Its protein product is CASSGTARARNEQFF. V usage is TRBV5-8 and J usage is TRBJ2-1, with D uncertain. CDR1 is SGHTS and CDR2 is YDEGEE in the germline V gene. The length of the CDR3 is 15 residues. The ends were cut back, 4 bases at V and 7 bases at J, with 18 bases in the middle.

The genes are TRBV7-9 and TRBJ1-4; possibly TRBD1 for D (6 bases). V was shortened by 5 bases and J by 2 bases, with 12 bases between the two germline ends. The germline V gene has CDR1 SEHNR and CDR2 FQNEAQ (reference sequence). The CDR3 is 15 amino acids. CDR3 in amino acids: CASSGTGITNEKLFF. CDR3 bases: TGTGCCAGCAGCGGCACAGGGATTACTAATGAAAAACTGTTTTTT.

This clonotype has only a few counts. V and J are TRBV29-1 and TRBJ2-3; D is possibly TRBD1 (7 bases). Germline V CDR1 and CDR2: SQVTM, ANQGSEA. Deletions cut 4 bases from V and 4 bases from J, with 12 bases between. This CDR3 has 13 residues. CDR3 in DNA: TGCAGCGTTGCACGCAGGGGGGCAGATACGCAGTATTTT. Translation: CSVARRGADTQYF.

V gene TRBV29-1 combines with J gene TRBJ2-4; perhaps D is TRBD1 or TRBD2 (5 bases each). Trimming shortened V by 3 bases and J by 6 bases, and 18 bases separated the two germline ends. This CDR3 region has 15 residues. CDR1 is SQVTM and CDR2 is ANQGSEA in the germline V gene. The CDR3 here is CSVDSGFRGRNIQYF. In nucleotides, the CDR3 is TGCAGCGTTGACTCCGGTTTTCGGGGACGAAACATTCAGTACTTC.

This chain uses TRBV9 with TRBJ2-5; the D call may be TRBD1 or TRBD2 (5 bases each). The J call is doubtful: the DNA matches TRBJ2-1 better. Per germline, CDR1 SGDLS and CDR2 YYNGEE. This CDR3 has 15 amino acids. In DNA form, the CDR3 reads TGTGCCAGCAGCGTAAACGCCGGGACGCAAGAGACCCAGTTCTTC. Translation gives CASSVNAGTQETQFF.

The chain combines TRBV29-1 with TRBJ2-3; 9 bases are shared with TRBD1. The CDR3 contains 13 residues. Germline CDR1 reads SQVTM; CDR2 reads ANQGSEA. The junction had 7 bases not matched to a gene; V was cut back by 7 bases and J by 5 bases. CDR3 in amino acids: CSGTGGKIDTQYF. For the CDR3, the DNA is TGCAGCGGTACAGGGGGCAAGATAGATACGCAGTATTTT.

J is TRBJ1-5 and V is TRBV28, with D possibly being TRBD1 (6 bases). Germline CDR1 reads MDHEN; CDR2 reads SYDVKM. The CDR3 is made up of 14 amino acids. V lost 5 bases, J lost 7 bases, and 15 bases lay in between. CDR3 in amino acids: CASSTHRVGQPQHF. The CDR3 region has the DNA TGTGCCAGCAGTACGCACAGGGTGGGCCAGCCCCAGCATTTT.

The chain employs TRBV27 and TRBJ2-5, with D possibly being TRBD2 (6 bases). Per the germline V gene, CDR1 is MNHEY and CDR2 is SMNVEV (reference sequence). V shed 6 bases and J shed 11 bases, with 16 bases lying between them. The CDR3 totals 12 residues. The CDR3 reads CASRARLGEQYF. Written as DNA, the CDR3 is TGTGCCAGCAGGGCCCGACTAGGAGAGCAGTACTTC.

The CDR3 reads CSASGGTDYEQYF. The CDR3 bases are TGCAGTGCTAGTGGGGGGACGGACTACGAGCAGTACTTC. The genes are TRBV20-1 and TRBJ2-7, with TRBD2 as a possible D gene (6 bases). The CDR3 is 13 residues long. Trimming left V 3 bases short and J 3 bases short, with 12 bases between. The germline V gene encodes CDR1 DFQATT and CDR2 SNEGSKA (reference sequence).

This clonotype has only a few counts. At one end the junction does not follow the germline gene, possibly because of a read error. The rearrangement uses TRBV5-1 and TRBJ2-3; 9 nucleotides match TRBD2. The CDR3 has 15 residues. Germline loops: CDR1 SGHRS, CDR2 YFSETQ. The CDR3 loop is CASSLGGGDTDTQYF. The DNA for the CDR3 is TGTGCCAGCAGCTTAGGCGGGGGGGACACAGATACGCAGTATTTT.

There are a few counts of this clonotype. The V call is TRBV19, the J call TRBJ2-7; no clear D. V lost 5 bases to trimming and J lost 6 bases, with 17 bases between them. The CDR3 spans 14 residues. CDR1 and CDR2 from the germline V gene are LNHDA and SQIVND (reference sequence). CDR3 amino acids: CASSVLSNIGEQYF. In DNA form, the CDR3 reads TGTGCCAGTAGTGTTCTCAGCAACATCGGCGAGCAGTACTTC.

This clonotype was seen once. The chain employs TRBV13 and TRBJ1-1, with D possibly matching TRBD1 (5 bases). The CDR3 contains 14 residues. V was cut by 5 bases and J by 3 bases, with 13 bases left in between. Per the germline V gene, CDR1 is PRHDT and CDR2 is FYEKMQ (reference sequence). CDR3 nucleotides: TGTGCCAGCAGCCGACAGCCCTTGGACACTGAAGCTTTCTTT. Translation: CASSRQPLDTEAFF.

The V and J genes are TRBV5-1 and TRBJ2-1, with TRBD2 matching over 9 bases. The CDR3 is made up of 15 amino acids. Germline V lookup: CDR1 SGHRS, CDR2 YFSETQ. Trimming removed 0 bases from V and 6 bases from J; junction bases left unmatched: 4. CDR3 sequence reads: CASSLVAGGFNEQFF. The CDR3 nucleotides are TGCGCCAGCAGCTTGGTCGCGGGGGGGTTCAATGAGCAGTTCTTC. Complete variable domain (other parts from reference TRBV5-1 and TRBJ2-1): KAGVTQTPRYLIKTRGQQVTLSCSPISGHRSVSWYQQTPGQGLQFLFEYFSETQRNKGNFPGRFSGRQFSNSRSEMNVSTLELGDSALYLCASSLVAGGFNEQFFGPGTRLTVL.